This T cell receptor (beta chain) emerged from a study of T cell changes during pregnancy in multiple sclerosis. Some clones are missing from TCRdb's copy, which holds only in-frame ones; the method was immunoSEQ multiplex PCR. The sample includes some 54,000 clones, 93% of them seen just once. The germline V gene encodes CDR1 SGHTA and CDR2 FQGNSA. This CDR3 comprises 16 residues. J gave up 2 bases and V 5 bases, and 7 bases lay outside the gene matches. The source of this sequence is a female donor with multiple sclerosis, enrolled in a pregnancy study. This specimen consisted of peripheral blood, obtained after pregnancy. The chain uses TRBV7-2 and TRBJ2-7, with 12 bases fitting TRBD2. The CDR3 nucleotides read TGTGCCAGCAGCAAAGGACTAGCGGGGCAAACCTACGAGCAGTACTTC. Translating it yields CASSKGLAGQTYEQYF. Looking up the rest from reference TRBV7-2 and TRBJ2-7 gives the full variable domain: GAGVSQSPSNKVTEKGKDVELRCDPISGHTALYWYRQSLGQGLEFLIYFQGNSAPDKSGLPSDRFSAERTGGSVSTLTIQRTQQEDSAVYLCASSKGLAGQTYEQYFGPGTRLTVT.